These 6 T cell receptor beta chains originate from one sample sequenced in a study of T cells in Graves' hyperthyroidism and ophthalmopathy. RNA transcripts gave rise to amplified TCR beta CDR3 regions. First-round RT-PCR targeting the TCR CDR3 was performed with the HTBI primer set. TCRdb re-called the multiplex PCR reads through MiXCR, storing one row per CDR3 protein. This sample carries a few hundred thousand distinct CDR3 sequences, roughly 20% of them seen once, and the ten largest clones take about a quarter. The sample was blood. These receptors all come from a man aged 18-30 years with Graves' hyperthyroidism.

The rearrangement links TRBV28 to TRBJ1-5; unclear D gene. Germline V gives CDR1 MDHEN, CDR2 SYDVKM. Trimming removed 5 bases from V and 7 bases from J, with 12 bases in between. CDR3 length equals 13 residues. The DNA of the CDR3 is TGTGCCAGCAGTATGGTCCCCACCCAGCCCCAGCATTTT. This sequence encodes CASSMVPTQPQHF.

Remarks on this clonotype: A much larger clone sits a single nucleotide away, making a read error possible. The rearrangement uses TRBV24-1 and TRBJ2-4; D possibly corresponds to TRBD1 (5 bases). This CDR3 region has 16 residues. Per germline, CDR1 KGHDR and CDR2 SFDVKD. The CDR3 DNA sequence: TGTGCCACCAACCATTTGGGGCACCAAAGTAGAAACATTAAGTACTTC. This translates into CATNHLGHQSRNIKYF.

The sample holds many counts of this clonotype. The chain carries TRBV7-2 and TRBJ2-7; D not certain. V lost 2 bases to trimming and J lost 2 bases, with 10 bases between them. The CDR3 runs to 14 residues. Germline assignment: CDR1 SGHTA and CDR2 FQGNSA. CDR3 in DNA: TGTGCCAGCAGCTTAAAGGACGGTGCCTACGAGCAGTACTTC. This codes for CASSLKDGAYEQYF.

This clonotype was seen only a few times. V gene TRBV4-1 combines with J gene TRBJ1-1; D is undetermined. This CDR3 comprises 16 residues. From germline, CDR1 is MGHRA and CDR2 YSYEKL. Trimming shortened V by 0 bases and J by 0 bases, and 11 bases separated the two germline ends. In DNA form, the CDR3 reads TGCGCCAGCAGCCAAGATCTTGGAAGGATGAACACTGAAGCTTTCTTT. Amino acid sequence: CASSQDLGRMNTEAFF.

This clonotype was recorded many times. CDR3 coding DNA: TGTGCCAGCAGTTACAAGGGGGAGACCACTGAAGCTTTCTTT. Translation: CASSYKGETTEAFF. This chain uses TRBV6-5 with TRBJ1-1, with D perhaps matching TRBD1 (6 bases). The germline V gene encodes CDR1 MNHEY and CDR2 SVGAGI. V shed 2 bases and J shed 4 bases, with 11 bases lying between them. The CDR3 length is 14 residues.

This clonotype was detected many times. The chain employs TRBV7-8 and TRBJ2-5, with 8 bases matching TRBD1. The CDR3 covers 15 residues. Germline V CDR1 and CDR2: SGHVS, FQNEAQ. The V gene end was trimmed by 3 bases and the J gene end by 5 bases; junction bases not matched to a gene: 8. This CDR3 is CASSFLGQGSETQYF. In DNA, the CDR3 is TGTGCCAGCAGCTTTTTAGGACAGGGTAGCGAGACCCAGTACTTC.